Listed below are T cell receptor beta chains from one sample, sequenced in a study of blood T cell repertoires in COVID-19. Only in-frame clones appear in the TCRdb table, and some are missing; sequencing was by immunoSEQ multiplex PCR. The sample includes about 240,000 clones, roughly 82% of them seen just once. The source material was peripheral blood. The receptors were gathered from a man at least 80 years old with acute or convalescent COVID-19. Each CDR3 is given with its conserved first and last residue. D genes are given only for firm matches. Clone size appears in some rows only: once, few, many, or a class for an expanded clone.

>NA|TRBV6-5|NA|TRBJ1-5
CASNPLRGQPQHF
TGTGCCAGCAACCCTCTCCGAGGGCAGCCCCAGCATTTT
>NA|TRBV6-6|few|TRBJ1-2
CASSYGTGQSYGYTF
TGTGCCAGCAGTTACGGCACAGGGCAAAGCTATGGCTACACCTTC
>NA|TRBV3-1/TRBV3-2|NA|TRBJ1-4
CASSHATNEKLFF
TGTGCCAGCAGCCACGCAACTAATGAAAAACTGTTTTTT
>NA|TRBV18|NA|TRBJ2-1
CASSPRTENEQFF
TGTGCCAGCTCACCACGGACAGAAAATGAGCAGTTCTTC
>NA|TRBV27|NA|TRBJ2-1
CASRGLGVRGSQFF
TGTGCCAGCAGGGGGTTGGGGGTCAGGGGATCGCAGTTCTTC
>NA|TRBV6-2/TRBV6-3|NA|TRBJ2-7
CASSSGPRGEQYF
TGTGCCAGCAGTTCAGGGCCTCGTGGTGAGCAGTACTTC
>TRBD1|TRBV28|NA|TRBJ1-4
CASSPGTVNEKLFF
TGTGCCAGCAGCCCCGGGACAGTTAATGAAAAACTGTTTTTT
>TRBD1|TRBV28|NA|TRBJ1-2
CASSTGGWTGTFDGYTF
TGTGCCAGCAGTACGGGGGGCTGGACAGGGACCTTTGATGGCTACACCTTC
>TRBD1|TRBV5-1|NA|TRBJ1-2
CASSSDRGGYTF
TGCGCCAGCAGCTCCGACAGGGGTGGCTACACCTTC
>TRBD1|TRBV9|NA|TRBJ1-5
CASSVGQGVGQPQHF
TGTGCCAGCAGCGTAGGACAGGGCGTAGGTCAGCCCCAGCATTTT
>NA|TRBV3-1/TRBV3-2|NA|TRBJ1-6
CASSQGGAYNSPLHF
TGTGCCAGCAGCCAAGGGGGAGCCTATAATTCACCCCTCCACTTT
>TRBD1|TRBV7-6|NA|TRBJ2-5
CASSLGQQETQYF
TGTGCCAGCAGCCTGGGACAGCAAGAGACCCAGTACTTC
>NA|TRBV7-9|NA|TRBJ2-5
CASSLEGQVIGETQYF
TGTGCCAGCAGCTTAGAAGGTCAGGTGATCGGCGAGACCCAGTACTTC
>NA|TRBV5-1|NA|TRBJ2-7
CASSLRDNEQYF
TGCGCCAGCAGCTTGCGAGACAACGAGCAGTACTTC